A selection of T cell receptor beta chains follows, all from one sample in a study of cytomegalovirus exposure and HLA in healthy donors. The repertoire was sequenced with immunoSEQ multiplex PCR; TCRdb's copy has only in-frame clones and lacks some. The sample records fewer than 250,000 clones, about 84% being singletons. The sample taken for sequencing was PBMCs. The receptors derive from a human donor in good health. Each CDR3 is given with its conserved first and last residue. D genes are given only for firm matches. Size values are once, few and many counts, or a class for expanded clones, and some rows have none.

V	J	size	D	DNA	CDR3
TRBV7-6	TRBJ1-2	.	TRBD1	TGTGCCAGCAGCCCCGGGACAGGGGGCGATGGCTACACCTTC	CASSPGTGGDGYTF
TRBV9	TRBJ1-1	.	TRBD1	TGTGCCAGCAGCTCAACAGGGGAAACCGAAGCTTTCTTT	CASSSTGETEAFF
TRBV7-2	TRBJ2-1	.	.	TGTGCCAGCAGCTTTGTTGCGACAAACAATGAGCAGTTCTTC	CASSFVATNNEQFF
TRBV14	TRBJ1-1	.	.	TGTGCCAGCAGCCAATGGGGAGGGGGGCTTAACACTGAAGCTTTCTTT	CASSQWGGGLNTEAFF
TRBV18	TRBJ2-5	.	.	TGTGCCAGCTCTACCCAGGAGACCCAGTACTTC	CASSTQETQYF
TRBV5-4	TRBJ1-1	few	TRBD1	TGTGCCAGCAGCCTTCAGGGACAGGGTGAAGCTTTCTTT	CASSLQGQGEAFF
TRBV5-5	TRBJ2-6	.	.	TGTGCCAGCAGAAAAGGGAGGGGGGTAGGGGCCAACGTCCTGACTTTC	CASRKGRGVGANVLTF
TRBV15	TRBJ1-1	.	.	TGTGCCACCAGCAGACAGGGGTACACTGAAGCTTTCTTT	CATSRQGYTEAFF
TRBV5-1	TRBJ2-1	.	TRBD1	TGCGCCAGCAGCTTGGGGACAGGGAACAATGAGCAGTTCTTC	CASSLGTGNNEQFF
TRBV5-1	TRBJ2-1	.	.	TGCGCCAGCAGCTTGGATTCGGGCCTAGCAGCCTACAATGAGCAGTTCTTC	CASSLDSGLAAYNEQFF
TRBV27	TRBJ2-1	.	.	TGTGCCAGCAGTTTATCGACCTATCTTGGGGGCGAGCAGTTCTTC	CASSLSTYLGGEQFF
TRBV10-3	TRBJ1-3	.	.	TGTGCCATCAGTGAACAGGAGGGCAATGGAAACACCATATATTTT	CAISEQEGNGNTIYF
TRBV19	TRBJ2-7	.	.	TGTGCCAGTAGTATAGGCGGGTCGGCCTACGAGCAGTACTTC	CASSIGGSAYEQYF
TRBV7-2	TRBJ2-3	.	.	TGTGCCAGCAGCTCCAGGACGGGGTCTCAAGCGCAGTATTTT	CASSSRTGSQAQYF
TRBV11-1	TRBJ2-5	.	.	TGTGCCAGCAGCTCCTACAGGGATTACACCCAGTACTTC	CASSSYRDYTQYF
TRBV4-3	TRBJ2-1	many	.	TGCGCCAGCAGCCAAGATCATGCTACGCCTCCTTACAATGAGCAGTTCTTC	CASSQDHATPPYNEQFF
TRBV10-3	TRBJ2-7	.	TRBD1	TGTGCCATCAGTGAGCGAGCGACAGGGTTGGGTGAAGAGCAGTACTTC	CAISERATGLGEEQYF
TRBV28	TRBJ2-7	.	TRBD1	TGTGCCAGCAGTTTAGGGGACAGGTCCTACGAGCAGTACTTC	CASSLGDRSYEQYF
TRBV27	TRBJ1-4	.	TRBD1	TGTGCCAGCTCCGGACAGGGCCTTAATGAAAAACTGTTTTTT	CASSGQGLNEKLFF
TRBV7-2	TRBJ1-5	.	.	TGTGCCAGCAGCCTACTCCGGGGGTCGGGTCAGCCCCAGCATTTT	CASSLLRGSGQPQHF
TRBV28	TRBJ2-5	.	TRBD1	TGTGCCAGCAGTTTATGGTCGGGCCAGGGGGCTATGGCGGCCCAGTACTTC	CASSLWSGQGAMAAQYF
TRBV28	TRBJ2-5	.	.	TGTGCCAGCAGCCAACAGGCAGAGCAAGAGACCCAGTACTTC	CASSQQAEQETQYF
TRBV2	TRBJ2-1	.	.	TGTGCCAGCAGTGAAAGGGTAGCGGCCAGGTACAATGAGCAGTTCTTC	CASSERVAARYNEQFF
TRBV6-1	TRBJ2-5	.	TRBD1	TGTGCCAGCCAGACAGGGGGAAAAGAGACCCAGTACTTC	CASQTGGKETQYF
TRBV27	TRBJ1-2	.	.	TGTGCCAGCAGTCCGGAAAAGACATACCCCCTCTATGGCTACACCTTC	CASSPEKTYPLYGYTF
TRBV7-2	TRBJ2-5	.	.	TGTGCCAGCAGCTTAGCGCTCAGGGAAGGCCAAGAGACCCAGTACTTC	CASSLALREGQETQYF
TRBV5-1	TRBJ2-7	.	.	TGCGCCAGCAGCTTGGCCCCGGAGACCGCCTACGAGCAGTACTTC	CASSLAPETAYEQYF
TRBV28	TRBJ1-5	.	TRBD1	TGTGCCAGCAGTTGGGGAGCAGGGGGCTTGGGCAATCAGCCCCAGCATTTT	CASSWGAGGLGNQPQHF
TRBV19	TRBJ2-5	.	TRBD1	TGTGCCAGTAGTTACGACAGGGAGGAGACCCAGTACTTC	CASSYDREETQYF
TRBV11-3	TRBJ2-3	.	.	TGTGCCAGCAGCTTAGCTGGGACAAGTCTTAGCACAGATACGCAGTATTTT	CASSLAGTSLSTDTQYF
TRBV4-2	TRBJ2-3	once	TRBD2	TGTGCCAGCAGCCCGCCGGGACTAGCGGAGCTAAGCACAGATACGCAGTATTTT	CASSPPGLAELSTDTQYF
TRBV5-4	TRBJ1-3	.	.	TGTGCCAGCAGCTCGGGGGGGGCCTCGGGGAACACCATATATTTT	CASSSGGASGNTIYF
TRBV10-3	TRBJ1-1	.	.	TGTGCCATCAGGAAGGACATGAACACTGAAGCTTTCTTT	CAIRKDMNTEAFF
TRBV6-6	TRBJ2-3	.	.	TGTGCCAGCAGAGAGACAGGCACAGATACGCAGTATTTT	CASRETGTDTQYF
TRBV28	TRBJ2-7	.	.	TGTGCCAGCAGTGGCGACATAGCCTACGAGCAGTACTTC	CASSGDIAYEQYF
TRBV18	TRBJ2-5	.	.	TGTGCCAGCTCACCTCTAGAATTTTCACAACGAGAGACCCAGTACTTC	CASSPLEFSQRETQYF
TRBV7-2	TRBJ2-1	.	TRBD2	TGTGCCAGCAGCTTAATGCTAGCGGGAGACTATGAGCAGTTCTTC	CASSLMLAGDYEQFF
TRBV9	TRBJ1-2	once	TRBD1	TGTGCCAGCAGCGTTACAACGGACAGGGTCTATGGCTACACCTTC	CASSVTTDRVYGYTF
TRBV7-2	TRBJ1-1	.	.	TGTGCCAGCAGCTTAAGGACAGACAACACTGAAGCTTTCTTT	CASSLRTDNTEAFF
TRBV7-8	TRBJ2-7	.	TRBD1	TGTGCCAGCAGCCCCCCGGGACAGATCTACGAGCAGTACTTC	CASSPPGQIYEQYF
TRBV5-4	TRBJ2-1	.	TRBD2	TGTGCCAGCAGCTTGGGATCTTTCAGCGGGACCGCCTACAATGAGCAGTTCTTC	CASSLGSFSGTAYNEQFF
TRBV2	TRBJ2-4	.	.	TGTGCCAGCACGTCTGCAATCCTCGAGATAAACATTCAGTACTTC	CASTSAILEINIQYF
TRBV5-1	TRBJ2-1	.	TRBD2	TGCGCCAGCAGCTTGGCCGGGGGGGGTAGGGGGGTCGAGCAGTTCTTC	CASSLAGGGRGVEQFF
TRBV14	TRBJ2-1	.	TRBD2	TGTGCCAGCAGCCAAGATCTAAGCGGGAGCCTCTACAATGAGCAGTTCTTC	CASSQDLSGSLYNEQFF
TRBV11-1	TRBJ1-1	.	.	TGTGCCAGCAGCCTCGGACAGTTCACTGAAGCTTTCTTT	CASSLGQFTEAFF
TRBV5-5	TRBJ2-5	.	.	TGTGCCAGCGAACAGGGAAACCAAGAGACCCAGTACTTC	CASEQGNQETQYF
TRBV18	TRBJ2-1	.	.	TGTGCCAGCTCACCACAGGCGGTCCCCCAGTTCTTC	CASSPQAVPQFF
TRBV10-3	TRBJ2-1	.	TRBD2	TGTGCCATCAGGGGGGGACTAGCGGGAGAGGGCTACAATGAGCAGTTCTTC	CAIRGGLAGEGYNEQFF
TRBV4-2	TRBJ2-7	.	.	TGTGCCAGCAGCCAAGATACCACGGGGACCTACGAGCAGTACTTC	CASSQDTTGTYEQYF
TRBV7-9	TRBJ2-6	.	TRBD1	TGTGCCAGCAGCCATGGTACAGGGGCGGGCTCTGGGGCCAACGTCCTGACTTTC	CASSHGTGAGSGANVLTF
TRBV9	TRBJ2-7	.	TRBD2	TGTGCCAGCAGCGAGACTAGCGGGACTCGCGAGCAGTACTTC	CASSETSGTREQYF
TRBV21-1	TRBJ2-6	.	.	TGTGCCAGCAGCAAAACTCCTCCCCCAGGGGAGACTGGGGCCAACGTCCTGACTTTC	CASSKTPPPGETGANVLTF